These 22 T cell receptor beta chains came from one sample sequenced in a study of CD8 T cells in ankylosing spondylitis. Study conclusions and caveats: Seemingly characteristic of ankylosing spondylitis blood was a TCR beta motif consisting of eight highly homologous variants.

Antigens for these TCRs are unknown. TCRdb ran MiXCR on the 5' RACE reads and lists one entry per CDR3 protein. The sample yields 500,000 to 650,000 distinct CDR3 sequences, roughly 5.3% seen once. The sample comprised blood, either unsorted or a sorted T cell fraction (not recorded which). The receptors stem from a male donor with ankylosing spondylitis.

This clonotype was picked up a small number of times. This rearrangement joins TRBV12-3 or TRBV12-4 to TRBJ2-1; a weak D match, TRBD2 (6 bases). CDR3 size: 15 residues. V was shortened by 4 bases and J by 7 bases, with 17 bases between the two germline ends. In DNA, the CDR3 is TGTGCCAGCAGTTCTGAAGCGGAGGGGTTGAATGAGCAGTTCTTC. Encoded protein: CASSSEAEGLNEQFF.

This clonotype occurred many times. This chain joins TRBV27 and TRBJ1-1; 10 nucleotides align to TRBD1. V lost 7 bases and J lost 5; bases outside the gene matches: 10. The CDR3 is 15 amino acids. Germline CDR1 reads MNHEY; CDR2 reads SMNVEV (reference sequence). The CDR3 here is CASKWTGGLETEAFF. The DNA for the CDR3 is TGTGCCAGCAAATGGACAGGGGGTCTCGAAACTGAAGCTTTCTTT.

This clonotype was counted ten times or more. The rearrangement links TRBV5-1 to TRBJ2-1; 7 nucleotides match TRBD1. V lost 4 bases to trimming and J lost 11 bases; unmatched junction nucleotides: 9. The germline gives CDR1 SGHRS, CDR2 YFSETQ. The CDR3 has 13 residues. CDR3 coding DNA: TGCGCCAGCAGCGACGTACAGGGGCTAAAGCAGTTCTTC. Its protein product is CASSDVQGLKQFF.

To note about this clonotype: An end of the junction differs from the germline gene, which may be a read error. The chain couples TRBV20-1 to TRBJ2-7; 9 nucleotides match TRBD1. The CDR3 loop spans 17 amino acids. Germline CDR1 DFQATT, CDR2 SNEGSKA (reference sequence). This chain's CDR3 is CCARDRGTGTLAYEQYF. In DNA, the CDR3 is TGCTGTGCTAGAGATAGGGGGACAGGGACCTTAGCCTACGAGCAGTACTTC.

At least ten counts were recorded for this clonotype. The J gene is TRBJ1-2, the V gene TRBV7-2; D gene ambiguous. CDR1 is SGHTA and CDR2 is FQGNSA in the germline V gene. The CDR3 runs to 11 residues. Trimming took off 2 bases at V and 8 bases at J, with 6 bases between the two ends. In nucleotides, the CDR3 is TGTGCCAGCAGCTTATTTGGAGGCTACACCTTC. This codes for CASSLFGGYTF.

The sample holds many counts of this clonotype. DNA for the CDR3: TGCAGTGCCGAGACCGAGACTAGCGGGACCTACGAGCAGTACTTC. Protein: CSAETETSGTYEQYF. The V and J genes are TRBV20-1 and TRBJ2-7; 11 bases fit TRBD2. The J segment lost 2 bases and the V segment lost 6 bases, leaving 9 bases of the junction unmatched. CDR1 DFQATT and CDR2 SNEGSKA come from the germline V gene (reference sequence). The CDR3 is made up of 15 amino acids.

This clonotype was observed many times. The V gene is TRBV10-3, the J gene TRBJ1-2; no clear D gene. The CDR3 extends over 14 amino acids. Germline V gene lookup returns CDR1 ENHRY and CDR2 SYGVKD. V was clipped by 0 bases and J by 1 base, with 6 bases between them. The CDR3 region is CAISESADNYGYTF. CDR3 sequence (DNA): TGTGCCATCAGTGAGTCTGCAGATAACTATGGCTACACCTTC.

This clonotype was observed many times. V and J are TRBV6-1 and TRBJ1-1; D might be TRBD1 (5 bases). Trimming took off 4 bases at V and 0 bases at J, with 12 bases between the two ends. The CDR3 is 15 amino acids. Germline loops: CDR1 MNHNS, CDR2 SASEGT. The CDR3 DNA sequence: TGTGCCAGCAGTGGGGGGTGGGCGATGAACACTGAAGCTTTCTTT. It translates to CASSGGWAMNTEAFF.

There are many counts of this clonotype. The chain carries TRBV7-2 and TRBJ1-1, with D perhaps TRBD1 (5 bases). The CDR3 runs 14 residues. The germline V gene has CDR1 SGHTA and CDR2 FQGNSA. With 6 bases removed from V and 3 bases from J, the gap between germline ends came to 14 bases. CDR3 coding DNA: TGTGCCAGCAGACTCAGGGTGAGTGACACTGAAGCTTTCTTT. Protein: CASRLRVSDTEAFF.

This clonotype was recorded many times. The gene calls are TRBV15 and TRBJ1-4; D remains unclear. Trimming left V 5 bases short and J 12 bases short, with 13 bases between. This CDR3 is 12 amino acids long. Per germline, CDR1 LNHNV and CDR2 YYDKDF (reference sequence). The CDR3 DNA reads TGTGCCACCAGCCCGCAGAGGAGGGAACTGTTTTTT. It encodes CATSPQRRELFF.

This clonotype was found many times. The J gene is TRBJ2-3, the V gene TRBV5-1; 7 positions match TRBD2. CDR3 length: 15 residues. The germline CDR1 and CDR2 sequences are SGHRS and YFSETQ. The trim removed 2 bases at V and 4 bases at J, leaving 7 bases unmatched. In DNA, the CDR3 is TGCGCCAGCAGCTTTGAACTAGCGAGGGCAGATACGCAGTATTTT. Encoded protein: CASSFELARADTQYF.

There are many counts of this clonotype. The genes are TRBV6-1 and TRBJ2-7; a weak D match, TRBD1 (6 bases). V was trimmed by 5 bases and J by 7 bases, leaving 12 bases between them. The CDR3 consists of 12 residues. Germline V gene sequence: CDR1 MNHNS, CDR2 SASEGT. Here the CDR3 DNA reads TGTGCCAGCAGTATTCCCAGGGGAGAGCAGTACTTC. As protein: CASSIPRGEQYF.

This clonotype came up many times. J is TRBJ2-7 and V is TRBV30; D is unresolved. The germline V gene has CDR1 GTSNPN and CDR2 SVGIG (reference sequence). V lost 0 bases and J 3 bases, leaving 3 bases between the germline ends. This CDR3 contains 11 residues. CDR3 DNA: TGTGCCTGGAGTGTAAACTACGAGCAGTACTTC. This gives the protein CAWSVNYEQYF.

The rearrangement links TRBV27 to TRBJ2-1, with 8 bases aligning to TRBD1. Germline V gene data show CDR1 as MNHEY and CDR2 as SMNVEV (reference sequence). The CDR3 loop spans 13 amino acids. V trimming: 6 bases; J trimming: 6 bases; junction bases outside the gene matches: 4. The DNA for the CDR3 is TGTGCCAGCAGAACAACAGGGGGCAATGAGCAGTTCTTC. This sequence encodes CASRTTGGNEQFF.

This clonotype was counted ten times or more. The chain has TRBV12-3 or TRBV12-4 and TRBJ2-1; 11 nucleotides line up with TRBD2. Trimming cost V 5 bases and J 6 bases; bases outside gene matches: 9. This CDR3 comprises 16 residues. The CDR3 region is CASSPRLAGISNEQFF. CDR3 sequence (DNA): TGTGCCAGCAGTCCCCGACTAGCGGGAATAAGCAATGAGCAGTTCTTC.

This clonotype was seen ten or more times. The chain employs TRBV5-1 and TRBJ2-3; 8 nucleotides agree with TRBD2. J gave up 4 bases and V 0 bases, and 7 bases lay outside the gene matches. The germline V gene has CDR1 SGHRS and CDR2 YFSETQ. The CDR3 has 16 residues. The CDR3 sequence: CASSLDQAGGPDTQYF. The CDR3 region has the DNA TGCGCCAGCAGCTTGGATCAGGCGGGGGGCCCAGATACGCAGTATTTT. Variable domain in full (rest from reference TRBV5-1 and TRBJ2-3): KAGVTQTPRYLIKTRGQQVTLSCSPISGHRSVSWYQQTPGQGLQFLFEYFSETQRNKGNFPGRFSGRQFSNSRSEMNVSTLELGDSALYLCASSLDQAGGPDTQYFGPGTRLTVL.

In this sample, this clonotype turned up many times. The chain combines TRBV7-2 with TRBJ2-5; TRBD2 matches 7 bases. After removal of 1 base from V and 4 bases from J, the junction contained 6 bases not matched to a gene. Germline V gene data show CDR1 as SGHTA and CDR2 as FQGNSA. The CDR3 covers 15 residues. DNA of the CDR3: TGTGCCAGCAGCTTAGGACTAGCCCCCACAGAGACCCAGTACTTC. Residues: CASSLGLAPTETQYF.

This clonotype was detected many times. The chain joins TRBV4-1 to TRBJ1-4, with D tentatively TRBD1 (5 bases). V lost 1 base to trimming and J lost 14 bases, with 23 bases between them. The CDR3 is 16 residues long. Germline V lookup: CDR1 MGHRA, CDR2 YSYEKL. In DNA, the CDR3 is TGCGCCAGCAGCCAAGTTTCTAACAGCCGGGGACCCAATCTGTTTTTT. Translating gives CASSQVSNSRGPNLFF.

This clonotype was observed at least ten times. This chain links TRBV6-2 or TRBV6-3 with TRBJ1-2; D might be TRBD1 (5 bases). Trimming removed 8 bases from V and 2 bases from J, with 15 bases in between. Germline assignment: CDR1 MNHEY and CDR2 SVGEGT. The CDR3 has 14 residues. The CDR3: CASFLSGANYGYTF. CDR3 nucleotides: TGTGCCAGCTTCCTCTCCGGGGCAAACTATGGCTACACCTTC.

A few counts support this clonotype. This rearrangement joins TRBV4-3 to TRBJ2-1; D ambiguous. V was cut by 6 bases and J by 0 bases, with 12 bases left in between. The CDR3 loop spans 15 amino acids. In germline, CDR1 is LGHNA, CDR2 YSLEER. CDR3 in amino acids: CASSITPSSYNEQFF. The CDR3 DNA sequence: TGCGCCAGCAGTATTACACCGAGCTCCTACAATGAGCAGTTCTTC.

Only a few counts were recorded for this clonotype. The V call is TRBV5-5, the J call TRBJ2-7; D possibly corresponds to TRBD2 (5 bases). The CDR3 extends over 14 amino acids. Trimming stripped 1 base from V and 1 base from J, with 9 bases between. CDR1 and CDR2 from the germline V gene are SGHKS and YYEKEE (reference sequence). The CDR3 here is CASSLFRGSYEQYF. The CDR3 DNA reads as TGTGCCAGCAGCTTGTTTCGGGGATCCTACGAGCAGTACTTC.

This clonotype was recorded many times. The rearrangement joins TRBV29-1 to TRBJ2-2, with 13 nucleotides matching TRBD2. V lost 6 bases, J lost 5 bases, and 3 bases stayed unmatched. Germline lookup yields CDR1 SQVTM and CDR2 ANQGSEA. The CDR3 length is 14 residues. CDR3 sequence: CSVGLAGETGELFF. The DNA for the CDR3 is TGCAGCGTAGGACTAGCGGGGGAGACCGGGGAGCTGTTTTTT.